One sample yielded the 25 T cell receptor beta chains listed below, sequenced in a study of T-cell reconstitution after alpha-beta-depleted transplantation in children. Unique molecular identifiers featured in how the TCRbeta library was prepared. TCRdb passed the PCR reads through MiXCR, listing each CDR3 protein once. The data contain hundreds of thousands of distinct CDR3 sequences, 10% to 15% of them singletons. Sequences were derived from PBMCs, mostly from graft donor cells, sampled 360 days after TCRalphabeta/CD19-depleted stem cell transplant. These receptors were collected from a male patient under 18 who had a stem cell transplant for acute myeloid leukemia, so the T cells may come from the graft donor.

This clonotype was picked up many times. This sequence joins TRBV29-1 and TRBJ2-7; 8 nucleotides align to TRBD1. The V gene end was trimmed by 5 bases and the J gene end by 0 bases; junction bases not matched to a gene: 6. CDR1 and CDR2 (germline): SQVTM, ANQGSEA. The CDR3 has 14 amino acids. This CDR3 is CSVSGQGSSYEQYF. For the CDR3, the DNA is TGCAGCGTTAGTGGACAGGGATCCTCCTACGAGCAGTACTTC.

The J gene is TRBJ2-2, the V gene TRBV12-3 or TRBV12-4; no definite D call. The length of the CDR3 is 14 residues. Trimming removed 7 bases from V and 1 base from J, with 10 bases in between. The CDR3 here is CASTPVLNTGELFF. As DNA, the CDR3 is TGTGCCAGCACCCCCGTCCTGAACACCGGGGAGCTGTTTTTT.

The genes are TRBV5-1 and TRBJ2-7, with D unresolved. The length of the CDR3 is 14 residues. Germline CDR1 and CDR2: SGHRS and YFSETQ. Between the trimmed V and J ends, which lost 2 bases and 0 bases, there was a span of 9 bases. This chain's CDR3 is CASSFLQSSYEQYF. The CDR3 DNA sequence: TGCGCCAGCAGCTTCTTACAGAGCTCCTACGAGCAGTACTTC.

This clonotype occurred many times. The chain has TRBV12-3 or TRBV12-4 and TRBJ2-5, with D hard to call. The CDR3 is 14 amino acids. V was shortened by 5 bases and J by 3 bases, with 13 bases between the two germline ends. CDR3 DNA sequence: TGTGCCAGCAGTCTACGCGACTTAAAAGAGACCCAGTACTTC. Translation gives CASSLRDLKETQYF.

In its sample, this clonotype was seen a few times. The chain couples TRBV5-1 to TRBJ2-7, with TRBD2 identical over 9 bases. Germline V gene lookup returns CDR1 SGHRS and CDR2 YFSETQ. Unmatched junction bases numbered 6, after V lost 1 base and J lost 1 base. The CDR3 extends over 16 amino acids. The CDR3 DNA reads as TGCGCCAGCAGCTTGTGGCAGCGGGAGGCGTCCTACGAGCAGTACTTC. The encoded protein is CASSLWQREASYEQYF.

This clonotype was detected many times. J is TRBJ2-2 and V is TRBV29-1; possible D gene TRBD2, 5 bases. Germline V gives CDR1 SQVTM, CDR2 ANQGSEA. The CDR3 covers 16 residues. V dropped 0 bases and J dropped 1 base, with 12 bases sitting between them. The CDR3: CSVEDKEGVNTGELFF. The DNA for the CDR3 is TGCAGCGTTGAAGATAAAGAGGGAGTGAACACCGGGGAGCTGTTTTTT.

V usage is TRBV20-1 and J usage is TRBJ1-3, with a weak D call TRBD1 (5 bases). This CDR3 comprises 14 residues. Germline loops: CDR1 DFQATT, CDR2 SNEGSKA (reference sequence). V was cut by 1 base and J by 7 bases, with 14 bases left in between. CDR3 in amino acids: CSARVGATVNTIYF. CDR3 bases: TGCAGTGCTAGAGTTGGGGCAACGGTGAACACCATATATTTT.

This clonotype was seen a handful of times. This rearrangement joins TRBV5-1 to TRBJ2-1, with a possible D match to TRBD2 (5 bases). Trimming took off 2 bases at V and 6 bases at J, with 18 bases between the two ends. Germline V gene data show CDR1 as SGHRS and CDR2 as YFSETQ. The CDR3 has 16 amino acids. The CDR3 protein is CASSFLSPSGLNEQFF. As DNA, the CDR3 is TGCGCCAGCAGCTTTCTTTCTCCAAGCGGACTCAATGAGCAGTTCTTC.

This clonotype was recorded a few times. The DNA of the CDR3 is TGTGCCAGCAGTTTACAGACAGGGGATGATACGCAGTATTTT. Translation: CASSLQTGDDTQYF. The chain employs TRBV28 and TRBJ2-3, with 8 nucleotides matching TRBD1. Unmatched junction bases numbered 4, after V lost 2 bases and J lost 6 bases. The length of the CDR3 is 14 residues. From germline, CDR1 is MDHEN and CDR2 SYDVKM.

V usage is TRBV20-1 and J usage is TRBJ2-1; 10 positions agree with TRBD2. CDR1 and CDR2 from the germline V gene are DFQATT and SNEGSKA (reference sequence). After removal of 0 bases from V and 6 bases from J, the junction contained 11 bases not matched to a gene. The CDR3 sequence is 17 residues long. CDR3 residues: CSARDPPGLAPFNEQFF. The CDR3 nucleotides read TGCAGTGCTAGAGATCCCCCGGGACTAGCGCCTTTCAATGAGCAGTTCTTC.

This clonotype was detected a few times. The rearrangement links TRBV5-5 to TRBJ2-7; 9 bases map to TRBD2. J was trimmed by 4 bases and V by 4 bases; bases with no gene match: 6. The germline V gene encodes CDR1 SGHKS and CDR2 YYEKEE (reference sequence). This CDR3 is built from 14 residues. Here the CDR3 DNA reads TGTGCCAGCAGCCAACTAGCGGGCCTTTACGAGCAGTACTTC. Residues: CASSQLAGLYEQYF. Drawing the rest from reference TRBV5-5 and TRBJ2-7, the complete variable domain is DAGVTQSPTHLIKTRGQQVTLRCSPISGHKSVSWYQQVLGQGPQFIFQYYEKEERGRGNFPDRFSARQFPNYSSELNVNALLLGDSALYLCASSQLAGLYEQYFGPGTRLTVT.

The J gene is TRBJ1-1, the V gene TRBV6-5, with TRBD1 identical over 8 bases. The V segment lost 2 bases and the J segment 3 bases; nucleotides outside the gene matches: 14. The CDR3 contains 18 residues. Germline loops: CDR1 MNHEY, CDR2 SVGAGI. CDR3 protein: CASSYRVARRGRDTEAFF. The CDR3 DNA follows: TGTGCCAGCAGTTACAGGGTAGCGCGCAGGGGGCGCGACACTGAAGCTTTCTTT.

This clonotype has just a few counts. This chain joins TRBV28 and TRBJ2-1; D is perhaps TRBD1 (7 bases). There are 16 residues in the CDR3. Trimming took off 2 bases at V and 8 bases at J, with 19 bases between the two ends. In germline, CDR1 is MDHEN, CDR2 SYDVKM. The chain's CDR3 is CASSLAGQYGSDEQFF. The CDR3 coding sequence is TGTGCCAGCAGTTTAGCGGGACAGTACGGATCGGATGAGCAGTTCTTC.

This clonotype was recorded at least ten times. The V call is TRBV10-3, the J call TRBJ2-2; D may be TRBD1 (6 bases). This CDR3 is built from 13 residues. Trimming pared 7 bases from V and 7 bases from J, leaving 13 bases between. Germline lookup yields CDR1 ENHRY and CDR2 SYGVKD. The CDR3 region has the DNA TGTGCCATCAACCCAGGGGAACTCGGGGAGCTGTTTTTT. Amino acids: CAINPGELGELFF.

This clonotype occurred many times. The DNA for the CDR3 is TGTGCCAGCAGCCCTTGGTCTAGCTCCACCCACTACAATGAGCAGTTCTTC. Residues: CASSPWSSSTHYNEQFF. The chain carries TRBV6-2 or TRBV6-3 and TRBJ2-1; TRBD2 is a possible D gene (5 bases). The V end lost 6 bases, the J end lost 3 bases, and 21 bases lay between the germline ends. Germline V CDR1 and CDR2: MNHEY, SVGEGT. CDR3 length: 17 amino acids.

This sequence joins TRBV20-1 and TRBJ2-5; tentatively, D is TRBD2 (6 bases). This CDR3 has 11 amino acids. Per germline, CDR1 DFQATT and CDR2 SNEGSKA (reference sequence). Trimming left V 6 bases short and J 7 bases short, with 12 bases between. The CDR3 reads CSALTRGTQYF. The DNA for the CDR3 is TGCAGTGCCCTGACTAGGGGGACCCAGTACTTC.

This clonotype was counted many times. The V call is TRBV10-3, the J call TRBJ2-3; 7 bases line up with TRBD1. Germline CDR1 is ENHRY and CDR2 is SYGVKD. After removal of 7 bases from V and 2 bases from J, the junction contained 6 bases not matched to a gene. The CDR3 contains 14 residues. The CDR3: CAIKETGYTDTQYF. CDR3 coding DNA: TGTGCCATCAAGGAGACAGGGTACACAGATACGCAGTATTTT.

The V gene is TRBV29-1, the J gene TRBJ2-7; possible D gene TRBD1, 6 bases. V was clipped by 4 bases and J by 5 bases, with 21 bases between them. CDR1 SQVTM and CDR2 ANQGSEA come from the germline V gene. This CDR3 has 15 residues. The CDR3 protein is CSVGLSPRGMNEQYF. DNA of the CDR3: TGCAGCGTTGGGCTCTCCCCAAGGGGGATGAACGAGCAGTACTTC.

A few counts support this clonotype. The rearrangement joins TRBV6-2 or TRBV6-3 to TRBJ2-7; 10 nucleotides align to TRBD2. Germline CDR1 reads MNHEY; CDR2 reads SVGEGT. The length of the CDR3 is 16 residues. J was trimmed by 7 bases and V by 6 bases; bases with no gene match: 15. CDR3 in amino acids: CASSLPPGLAAREQYF. CDR3 sequence (DNA): TGTGCCAGCAGCTTACCTCCTGGACTAGCGGCAAGGGAGCAGTACTTC.

The rearrangement joins TRBV5-6 to TRBJ2-2; D may be TRBD1 (7 bases). The CDR3 sequence is 16 residues long. In germline, CDR1 is SGHDT, CDR2 YYEEEE. Trimming pared 4 bases from V and 2 bases from J, leaving 15 bases between. The chain's CDR3 is CASSRQTGTNTGELFF. The CDR3 region has the DNA TGTGCCAGCAGCAGGCAGACAGGGACTAACACCGGGGAGCTGTTTTTT.

The chain uses TRBV12-3 or TRBV12-4 and TRBJ2-2, with TRBD2 identical over 8 bases. This CDR3 is built from 16 residues. V was clipped by 4 bases and J by 6 bases; unmatched bases: 10. CDR3 sequence: CASSSGAGVRAGELFF. CDR3 DNA sequence: TGTGCCAGCAGTTCAGGAGCGGGAGTAAGGGCCGGGGAGCTGTTTTTT.

This clonotype was observed a handful of times. The chain employs TRBV7-6 and TRBJ2-3; 8 nucleotides agree with TRBD2. From germline, CDR1 is SGHVS and CDR2 FNYEAQ. V trimming: 2 bases; J trimming: 2 bases; junction bases outside the gene matches: 9. This CDR3 spans 17 amino acids. The CDR3, as DNA: TGTGCCAGCAGCTTAACGTTTACGGGAGGGACCACAGATACGCAGTATTTT. Its translation: CASSLTFTGGTTDTQYF.

The chain combines TRBV7-2 with TRBJ2-7, with 7 nucleotides matching TRBD2. The CDR3 runs to 16 residues. V trimming: 0 bases; J trimming: 4 bases; junction bases outside the gene matches: 9. Germline values: CDR1 SGHTA, CDR2 FQGNSA. DNA of the CDR3: TGTGCCAGCAGCTTAGCATGGCGCGGGAGCCGGTACGAGCAGTACTTC. Encoded protein: CASSLAWRGSRYEQYF.

This clonotype was counted a few times. CDR3 nucleotides: TGTGCCAGCAGACCTACTGGACTAGCGGGAGGTATGGATACGCAGTATTTT. Encoded protein: CASRPTGLAGGMDTQYF. V usage is TRBV4-2 and J usage is TRBJ2-3; 14 bases match TRBD2. The ends lost 6 bases at V and 6 bases at J; junction bases unmatched: 11. The germline V gene encodes CDR1 LGHNA and CDR2 YNFKEQ. CDR3 size: 17 residues.

V gene TRBV29-1 combines with J gene TRBJ2-3; perhaps TRBD2 as D (5 bases). The germline CDR1 and CDR2 sequences are SQVTM and ANQGSEA. This CDR3 is 14 amino acids long. V dropped 0 bases and J dropped 6 bases, with 13 bases sitting between them. This chain's CDR3 is CSVEDIGGGDTQYF. The CDR3 DNA sequence: TGCAGCGTTGAAGACATAGGAGGCGGGGATACGCAGTATTTT.